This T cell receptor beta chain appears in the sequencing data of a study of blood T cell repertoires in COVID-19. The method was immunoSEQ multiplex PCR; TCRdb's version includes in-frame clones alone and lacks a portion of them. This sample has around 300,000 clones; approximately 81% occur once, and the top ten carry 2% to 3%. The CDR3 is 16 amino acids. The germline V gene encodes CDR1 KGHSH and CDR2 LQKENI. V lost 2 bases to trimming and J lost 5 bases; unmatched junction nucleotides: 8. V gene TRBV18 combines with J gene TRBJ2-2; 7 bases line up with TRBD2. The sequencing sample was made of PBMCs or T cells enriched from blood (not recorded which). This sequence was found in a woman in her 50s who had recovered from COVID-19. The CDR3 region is CASSPSGGSITGELFF. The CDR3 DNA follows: TGTGCCAGCTCACCATCGGGCGGGAGCATTACCGGGGAGCTGTTTTTT.